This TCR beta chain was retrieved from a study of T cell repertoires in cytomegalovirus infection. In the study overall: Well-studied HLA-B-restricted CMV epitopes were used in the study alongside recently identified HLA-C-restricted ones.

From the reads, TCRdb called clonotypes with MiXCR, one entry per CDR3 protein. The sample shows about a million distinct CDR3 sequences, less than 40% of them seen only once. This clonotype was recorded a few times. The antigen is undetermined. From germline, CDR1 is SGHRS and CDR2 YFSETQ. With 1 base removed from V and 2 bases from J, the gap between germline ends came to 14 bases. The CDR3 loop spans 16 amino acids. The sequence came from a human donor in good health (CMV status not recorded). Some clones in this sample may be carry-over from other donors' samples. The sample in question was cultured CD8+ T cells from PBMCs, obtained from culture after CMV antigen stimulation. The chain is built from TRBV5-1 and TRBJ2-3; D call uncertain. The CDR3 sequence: CASSLTADLYTDTQYF. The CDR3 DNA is TGCGCCAGCAGCTTGACGGCGGATCTTTACACAGATACGCAGTATTTT.